A single T cell receptor (beta chain) is shown here with its context. An end of the junction does not agree with germline; a read error may underlie this. The data originate from a study of CD8+CD57+ T cells in acquired aplastic anemia. CDR1 and CDR2 from the germline V gene are SGHTA and FQGNSA. The CDR3 has 17 amino acids. Both TCR beta VDJ combination and CDR3 sequence profiling were carried out. Genomic DNA was the template for this profiling. TCRdb processed the reads anew with MiXCR; each CDR3 protein has one entry. This table has roughly 190,000 distinct CDR3 sequences, around 50% appearing once.

The genes are TRBV7-2 and TRBJ2-2; D might be TRBD2 (7 bases). Sequencing was performed on sorted CD4+, CD8+, or CD8+CD57+ T cells (not recorded which) from PBMCs. The clonotype was recovered from a human donor in good health, serving as a control. The CDR3 sequence: CASSLIPATGSTGGLFF. DNA of the CDR3: TGTGCCAGCAGCTTAATTCCAGCCACCGGTTCGACCGGGGGGCTGTTCTTT.